Listed here is a single T cell receptor beta chain. Antigen specificity is unknown. These data belong to a study of CXCR3-negative and CXCR3-positive naive CD8 T cells. With UMI labels, 5' RACE was used to prepare the TRB cDNA libraries. Each CDR3 protein gets one entry in TCRdb, which reprocessed the 5' RACE reads and gives no DNA. The sample totals around 81,000 distinct CDR3 sequences; its top ten clones hold about 1.4%. The CDR3 extends over 15 amino acids. CDR1 and CDR2 (germline): DFQATT, SNEGSKA (reference sequence). Whole-study findings and limits: Cryopreserved PBMCs had partly decreased CXCR3 expression; fresh PBMCs were used in most assays.

Sequenced sample: naive CXCR3- CD8+ T cells from blood. This sample's subset: CD45RO-CCR7+CD27+CD95- naive CD8+ T cells lacking CXCR3 (TNR3-). This rearrangement joins TRBV20-1 to TRBJ2-3; the D gene TCRdb calls, TRBD2, cannot be checked with no DNA. This TCR derives from a human donor in good health. Some clones in this sample may be carry-over from other donors' samples. The CDR3 loop is CSARVAGGATDTQYF.